This T cell receptor (beta chain) appears in the sequencing data of a study of glioma-infiltrating T cells after dendritic cell vaccination. The assay was immunoSEQ multiplex PCR, and TCRdb's table has in-frame clones only and misses some. The sample holds about 82,000 clones, roughly four fifths seen once. The sample holds a few counts of this clone. The CDR3 consists of 14 residues. With V trimmed by 0 bases and J by 7 bases, 2 bases remained unmatched. CDR1 is SGHRS, CDR2 YFSETQ, per germline. As for time point: after dendritic cell vaccination, including at tumor progression/relapse. The rearrangement uses TRBV5-1 and TRBJ1-5, with 9 bases identical to TRBD1. The receptor's source is a human donor with glioblastoma. The sequenced sample was blood, obtained after dendritic cell vaccination. The CDR3 loop reads CASSLGDRAQPQHF. CDR3 in DNA: TGCGCCAGCAGCTTGGGGGACAGGGCGCAGCCCCAGCATTTT.